One sample yielded the 25 T cell receptor beta chains listed below, sequenced in a study of tumor-infiltrating lymphocytes in primary liver carcinoma. From about 0.45 ug total RNA, TCR beta cDNA was generated with a primer in the constant region. Construction of TCR beta libraries relied on three successive nested multiplex PCR rounds employing slightly modified ARM-PCR. The first two PCR rounds used TRBV1-TRBV30 forward primers with a C-beta reverse primer, 10 to 11 cycles each. MiXCR, run by TCRdb on the multiplex PCR reads, gives a single entry per CDR3 protein. The repertoire holds 330,000 or so distinct CDR3 sequences, with about two thirds as singletons. Germline DNA was also extracted, and blood RNA derived from unsorted whole blood. The source material was peripheral blood. These TCRs come from a man aged 35-49 years with primary liver carcinoma and hepatitis B virus infection.

This clonotype was observed many times. This chain links TRBV6-1 with TRBJ2-5; 14 positions agree with TRBD2. CDR1 is MNHNS and CDR2 is SASEGT in the germline V gene. V dropped 4 bases and J dropped 2; count of bases not matched to a gene: 6. This CDR3 contains 17 residues. The CDR3 DNA is TGTGCCAGCAGTGGGGGGACTAGCGGGAGTATTCAAGAGACCCAGTACTTC. This gives the protein CASSGGTSGSIQETQYF.

Comment on this clonotype: This could be a read error, since a much larger clone is one nucleotide away. This chain links TRBV6-2 or TRBV6-3 with TRBJ2-5, with 9 bases aligning to TRBD2. Germline loops: CDR1 MNHEY, CDR2 SVGEGT. The V segment lost 5 bases and the J segment 9 bases; nucleotides outside the gene matches: 10. This CDR3 has 14 residues. The CDR3 is CASSNQASGDAQYF. CDR3 nucleotides: TGTGCCAGCAGTAATCAAGCTAGCGGGGATGCCCAGTACTTC.

CDR3 protein: CASRGPYPAPTNTGELFF. CDR3 nucleotides: TGTGCCAGCAGGGGGCCTTACCCAGCCCCAACGAACACCGGGGAGCTGTTTTTT. This chain links TRBV2 with TRBJ2-2; the D gene is possibly TRBD1 (5 bases). CDR1 is SNHLY, CDR2 FYNNEI, per germline. The CDR3 has 18 amino acids. V shed 6 bases and J shed 0 bases, with 20 bases lying between them.

With regard to this clonotype: A junction boundary mismatches the germline segment, possibly from a read error. The chain combines TRBV6-2 or TRBV6-3 with TRBJ1-2; D ambiguous. Germline V gene lookup returns CDR1 MNHEY and CDR2 SVGEGT. The CDR3 has 14 residues. The chain's CDR3 is CTSSSEQMSEGYTF. As DNA, the CDR3 is TGTACCAGCAGTTCGGAACAGATGAGTGAGGGCTACACCTTC.

This clonotype was recorded a few times. A read error may be the cause here, since a much bigger clone is one base away. This chain joins TRBV11-1 and TRBJ2-2, with TRBD1 matching over 9 bases. V gave up 2 bases and J gave up 7 bases; unmatched junction bases: 8. Germline lookup yields CDR1 SGHAT and CDR2 FQDESV (reference sequence). The CDR3 covers 16 residues. CDR3 bases: TGTGCCAGCAGCTTATCGCGGACAGGGGTTTTCGGGGAGCTGTTTTTT. Translation: CASSLSRTGVFGELFF.

At least ten counts were recorded for this clonotype. As DNA, the CDR3 is TGCGCCAGCAGGGAACTAGCTTCCGATACGCAGTATTTT. Translating gives CASRELASDTQYF. This rearrangement joins TRBV4-1 to TRBJ2-3; D might be TRBD2 (6 bases). From germline, CDR1 is MGHRA and CDR2 YSYEKL. The CDR3 consists of 13 residues. V was pared by 6 bases and J by 6 bases, with 13 bases between.

This clonotype was detected only once. The CDR3: CASSLRFFTGLSGNTIYF. The CDR3 nucleotides read TGTGCCAGTAGCTTGAGATTTTTCACTGGACTCTCTGGAAACACCATATATTTT. The V gene is TRBV28, the J gene TRBJ1-3; no clear D. In germline, CDR1 is MDHEN, CDR2 SYDVKM. Trimming removed 9 bases from V and 0 bases from J, with 24 bases in between. The CDR3 consists of 18 residues.

Turning to this clonotype: Sequence at one end of the junction differs from germline and may be a read error. This chain joins TRBV12-3 or TRBV12-4 and TRBJ1-5, with TRBD1 matching over 7 bases. There are 14 residues in the CDR3. The CDR3, as DNA: TGTGCCAGCAGTTTGGACAGGAGCAATCAGCCCCAGCAATTT. Residues: CASSLDRSNQPQQF.

V is TRBV7-9 and J is TRBJ2-5, with 7 positions matching TRBD2. The length of the CDR3 is 13 residues. V trimming: 6 bases; J trimming: 2 bases; junction bases outside the gene matches: 3. Germline V gene lookup returns CDR1 SEHNR and CDR2 FQNEAQ (reference sequence). Here the CDR3 DNA reads TGTGCCAGCAGGTCCGGGGGGCAAGAGACCCAGTACTTC. The encoded protein is CASRSGGQETQYF.

On this clonotype: A junction boundary mismatches the germline segment, possibly from a read error. The chain has TRBV11-2 and TRBJ2-3, with 9 bases matching TRBD1. Looked up from germline, CDR1 is SGHAT and CDR2 is FQNNGV. This CDR3 contains 15 residues. The DNA of the CDR3 is TGTGTCAGCAGTCTTGGACAGGGGAACTCAGATACTCAGTATTTT. It codes for CVSSLGQGNSDTQYF. The full variable domain, with the rest looked up from reference TRBV11-2 and TRBJ2-3, is EAGVAQSPRYKIIEKRQSVAFWCNPISGHATLYWYQQILGQGPKLLIQFQNNGVVDDSQLPKDRFSAERLKGVDSTLKIQPAKLEDSAVYLCVSSLGQGNSDTQYFGPGTRLTVL.

V usage is TRBV11-2 and J usage is TRBJ2-7; possible D gene TRBD2, 5 bases. The length of the CDR3 is 14 residues. V lost 4 bases to trimming and J lost 1 base, with 11 bases between them. From germline, CDR1 is SGHAT and CDR2 FQNNGV. CDR3 sequence (DNA): TGTGCCAGCAGCTCCACTAGTCTGTCCTACGAGCAGTACTTC. Its translation is CASSSTSLSYEQYF.

Concerning this clonotype: One end of the junction does not line up with germline, which may come from a read error. V is TRBV11-2 and J is TRBJ2-7; D possibly corresponds to TRBD1 (6 bases). CDR1 SGHAT and CDR2 FQNNGV come from the germline V gene. The CDR3 runs 15 residues. The DNA for the CDR3 is TGTGCCAGCGGCTTAGTCTCCGGTACAGGGACCGAGCAGTACTTC. The encoded protein is CASGLVSGTGTEQYF.

As regards this clonotype: Given a much more abundant clone one base away, this may be a read error. The chain joins TRBV6-5 to TRBJ2-7; TRBD2 matches 13 bases. There are 14 residues in the CDR3. V dropped 7 bases and J dropped 13; count of bases not matched to a gene: 13. Germline V CDR1 and CDR2: MNHEY, SVGAGI. The CDR3 protein is CASNLGTSGTAYYF. CDR3 DNA: TGTGCCAGCAATCTTGGGACTAGCGGGACCGCATATTACTTC.

A note on this clonotype: One end of the junction varies from germline; a read error may be responsible. The chain recombines TRBV4-1 with TRBJ2-7, with D tentatively TRBD1 (6 bases). The germline V gene has CDR1 MGHRA and CDR2 YSYEKL. The CDR3 consists of 15 residues. CDR3: CASSQVSTGSYEQHF. The CDR3 DNA reads TGCGCCAGCAGCCAAGTTTCGACAGGTTCCTACGAGCAGCACTTC.

The chain couples TRBV2 to TRBJ2-7, with D tentatively TRBD2 (5 bases). Looked up from germline, CDR1 is SNHLY and CDR2 is FYNNEI. The V and J ends lost 8 bases and 3 bases respectively, with 17 bases between them. The CDR3 totals 14 residues. The DNA for the CDR3 is TGTGCCAGCTGGTCGGGGAAGGCTTTCTACGAGCAGTACTTC. This codes for CASWSGKAFYEQYF.

Comments on this clonotype: One junction end disagrees with the germline gene, perhaps due to a read error. V usage is TRBV5-1 and J usage is TRBJ2-3, with TRBD2 matching 9 bases. This CDR3 is 16 amino acids long. The germline gives CDR1 SGHRS, CDR2 YFSETQ. The DNA of the CDR3 is TGCGTCAGCAGCTCGAACATAGCGGGAGTGGCAGATACGCAGTATTTT. It translates to CVSSSNIAGVADTQYF.

This clonotype was found many times. The rearrangement links TRBV5-4 to TRBJ1-6; D is uncertain. This CDR3 contains 15 residues. The V end was cut by 0 bases, the J end by 0 bases, with 4 bases between. Looked up from germline, CDR1 is SGHNT and CDR2 is YYREEE (reference sequence). CDR3 bases: TGTGCCAGCAGCTTGGACAGCTCCTATAATTCACCCCTCCACTTT. Its protein is CASSLDSSYNSPLHF. The full variable domain, completed using reference TRBV5-4 and TRBJ1-6, is ETGVTQSPTHLIKTRGQQVTLRCSSQSGHNTVSWYQQALGQGPQFIFQYYREEENGRGNFPPRFSGLQFPNYSSELNVNALELDDSALYLCASSLDSSYNSPLHFGNGTRLTVT.

Worth noting for this clonotype: Without the conserved terminal phenylalanine or tryptophan, this CDR3 likely stems from a read error. The gene calls are TRBV11-2 and TRBJ2-1; TRBD2 aligns across 11 bases. Germline V gene lookup returns CDR1 SGHAT and CDR2 FQNNGV. The CDR3 extends over 14 amino acids. Trimming removed 8 bases from V and 9 bases from J; junction bases left unmatched: 9. DNA for the CDR3: TGTGCCAGCGGCCCGGGACTAGCGGACATTGAGCAGTTCCTC. Protein product: CASGPGLADIEQFL.

About this clonotype itself: The conserved closing phenylalanine or tryptophan is absent in this CDR3, likely reflecting a read error. J is TRBJ1-2 and V is TRBV12-3 or TRBV12-4, with 9 positions matching TRBD1. The CDR3 loop spans 13 amino acids. CDR3 sequence: CASSRTGDYGYTL. The CDR3 nucleotides are TGTGCCAGCAGCCGGACAGGGGACTATGGTTACACCTTA.

Concerning this clonotype: This may arise from a read error, as a much more abundant clone is one base away. The gene calls are TRBV10-2 and TRBJ2-2; 7 positions agree with TRBD2. The CDR3 sequence is 13 residues long. Germline values: CDR1 WSHSY, CDR2 SAAADI. The CDR3 sequence is CASSVAGVGVLFF. Written as DNA, the CDR3 is TGCGCCAGCAGTGTTGCGGGAGTCGGGGTGCTGTTTTTT.

As regards this clonotype: The junction and the germline gene differ at one end; a read error may be behind it. The chain links TRBV11-2 to TRBJ1-2; 7 nucleotides match TRBD1. This CDR3 is built from 15 residues. Germline V gives CDR1 SGHAT, CDR2 FQNNGV. The CDR3 region has the DNA TGTGCCAGCAACTTAGAACCGACAGGGACCTGTGGCTACACCTTC. This encodes CASNLEPTGTCGYTF. Looking up the rest from reference TRBV11-2 and TRBJ1-2 gives the full variable domain: EAGVAQSPRYKIIEKRQSVAFWCNPISGHATLYWYQQILGQGPKLLIQFQNNGVVDDSQLPKDRFSAERLKGVDSTLKIQPAKLEDSAVYLCASNLEPTGTCGYTFGSGTRLTVV.

The chain links TRBV14 to TRBJ2-7; TRBD2 is a possible D gene (5 bases). This CDR3 spans 13 amino acids. Trimming took off 2 bases at V and 6 bases at J, with 11 bases between the two ends. CDR1 and CDR2 (germline): SGHDN, FVKESK. CDR3 sequence reads: CASSQTLAGEQYF. The CDR3 DNA reads TGTGCCAGCAGCCAAACCCTAGCCGGCGAGCAGTACTTC.

In regard to this clonotype: One junction end does not reproduce the germline sequence, and a read error may be involved. V gene TRBV11-2 combines with J gene TRBJ2-1; D is unresolved. Germline-derived CDR1 and CDR2 are SGHAT and FQNNGV. This CDR3 is 12 amino acids long. CDR3 region: CASSLVSWRQFF. CDR3 sequence (DNA): TGTGCCAGTAGCTTAGTCTCTTGGCGGCAGTTCTTC.

Of note for this clonotype: With a much larger clone just one base away, this may be a read error. This is likely a read error, given that the CDR3 carries no conserved phenylalanine or tryptophan at its end. The chain combines TRBV6-1 with TRBJ1-1, with D unclear. The CDR3 length is 11 residues. CDR1 is MNHNS and CDR2 is SASEGT in the germline V gene. The V gene lost 8 bases and the J gene lost 3 bases, with 7 bases spanning the gap. Written as DNA, the CDR3 is TGTGCCAGCTGGGAGGACACTGAAGCTTTCTCT. Protein: CASWEDTEAFS.

J is TRBJ2-5 and V is TRBV6-5; 11 bases fit TRBD2. The J call may be in error: the DNA end matches TRBJ2-1 better. Germline V gives CDR1 MNHEY, CDR2 SVGAGI. CDR3 length: 15 amino acids. The CDR3 sequence is CASNVLAGGKNEQFF. DNA of the CDR3: TGTGCCAGCAACGTATTAGCGGGAGGGAAAAATGAGCAGTTCTTC.